What follows describes a single TCR beta chain. This entry is derived from a study of T-cell reconstitution after alpha-beta-depleted transplantation in children. Trimming pared 0 bases from V and 1 base from J, leaving 13 bases between. The CDR3 sequence is 17 residues long. The germline V gene encodes CDR1 MGHRA and CDR2 YSYEKL. The authors prepared the TCRbeta library with unique molecular identifiers. TCRdb re-called the PCR reads with MiXCR, one entry per CDR3 protein. The table lists around 200,000 distinct CDR3 sequences, approximately 11% of them singletons, with 28% in the top ten. The chain combines TRBV4-1 with TRBJ1-5; tentative D call: TRBD1 (5 bases). The sequence was collected from a child younger than two with acute myeloid leukemia, due to receive a stem cell transplant. The sample consisted of PBMCs, taken before TCRalphabeta/CD19-depleted stem cell transplant. CDR3 sequence reads: CASSQDQRGWSNQPQHF. The DNA for the CDR3 is TGCGCCAGCAGCCAAGATCAGAGGGGTTGGAGCAATCAGCCCCAGCATTTT.